This T cell receptor beta chain is drawn from a study of cytotoxic CD8 clonotypes in ibrutinib-treated CLL. Per germline, CDR1 WSHSY and CDR2 SAAADI. The CDR3 is made up of 14 amino acids. V lost 3 bases, J lost 3 bases, and 2 bases stayed unmatched. The protocol was immunoSEQ multiplex PCR, while the TCRdb copy is restricted to in-frame clones and leaves out a portion. The top ten clones hold under 8.5% of a sample with around 300,000 clones, roughly 79% of them seen once. This specimen was PBMCs, taken before ibrutinib treatment. The origin of this receptor is a human donor with chronic lymphocytic leukemia. This rearrangement joins TRBV10-2 to TRBJ2-5, with TRBD1 matching 9 bases. Written as DNA, the CDR3 is TGCGCCAGCAGTGAACGGGACAGGGAAGAGACCCAGTACTTC. This encodes CASSERDREETQYF.